Below, 3 T cell receptor beta chains from the same sample are listed, as sequenced in a study of shared clonotypes between healthy human individuals. Profiled with immunoSEQ multiplex PCR; TCRdb holds only in-frame clones, not every one. The profile shows about a million clones, roughly 80% of them singletons. Sample: memory CD4+ T cells from PBMCs. Indicated subset: CD45RA-negative fraction. The receptors derive from a man younger than 35 in good health. Some clones in this sample may be carry-over from other donors' samples.

The gene calls are TRBV19 and TRBJ2-5, with a possible D match to TRBD2 (5 bases). The CDR3 spans 15 residues. The V and J ends lost 4 bases and 9 bases respectively, with 21 bases between them. Looked up from germline, CDR1 is LNHDA and CDR2 is SQIVND (reference sequence). CDR3 in amino acids: CASSKGGLDVRAQYF. Written as DNA, the CDR3 is TGTGCCAGTAGTAAGGGTGGACTGGACGTGAGGGCCCAGTACTTC.

At least ten counts were recorded for this clone. The V call is TRBV29-1, the J call TRBJ1-2, with D maybe TRBD1 (6 bases). V gave up 7 bases and J gave up 6 bases, with 15 bases separating them. This CDR3 comprises 12 residues. Per germline, CDR1 SQVTM and CDR2 ANQGSEA. CDR3 DNA: TGCAGCGCCCGGGACACCGGTCATGGCTACACCTTC. Its protein is CSARDTGHGYTF. The full variable domain, with the rest looked up from reference TRBV29-1 and TRBJ1-2, is SAVISQKPSRDICQRGTSLTIQCQVDSQVTMMFWYRQQPGQSLTLIATANQGSEATYESGFVIDKFPISRPNLTFSTLTVSNMSPEDSSIYLCSARDTGHGYTFGSGTRLTVV.

The rearrangement joins TRBV7-2 to TRBJ1-2; the D is unclear. This CDR3 has 13 amino acids. Germline CDR1 SGHTA, CDR2 FQGNSA. The V and J ends lost 3 bases and 5 bases respectively, with 10 bases between them. This CDR3 reads CASSFGLRYGYTF. The CDR3 DNA follows: TGTGCCAGCAGCTTTGGGCTAAGATATGGCTACACCTTC. Full variable domain (outside the CDR3, taken from reference TRBV7-2 and TRBJ1-2): GAGVSQSPSNKVTEKGKDVELRCDPISGHTALYWYRQSLGQGLEFLIYFQGNSAPDKSGLPSDRFSAERTGGSVSTLTIQRTQQEDSAVYLCASSFGLRYGYTFGSGTRLTVV.